What follows describes a single TCR beta chain. CDR1 SGHDT and CDR2 YYEEEE come from the germline V gene. CDR3 size: 15 residues. Trimming took off 4 bases at V and 0 bases at J, with 13 bases between the two ends. This sample is drawn from a study of blood T cell repertoires in COVID-19. Study summary: Spain, Italy and the United States supplied samples that represented acute and convalescent COVID-19.

The authors' processing: Reference gene primer amplification in the assay estimated nucleated cell counts. Assay used: immunoSEQ multiplex PCR; TCRdb lists only in-frame clones, some missing. Clonal size and the V and J genes are those of that table, whereas D and trimming came from the DNA. There are over 100,000 clones in the sample; more than 80% occur only once, and 4% to 5.5% lies in the top ten. The source of this sequence is a man between 40 and 49 years old with acute or convalescent COVID-19. Sequencing was performed on peripheral blood. The chain combines TRBV5-6 with TRBJ1-1; maybe TRBD1 (5 bases). The chain's CDR3 is CASSGGTRMNTEAFF. In nucleotides, the CDR3 is TGTGCCAGCAGCGGGGGGACGAGGATGAACACTGAAGCTTTCTTT.